This TCR beta chain appears in the sequencing data of a study of blood T cell repertoires in COVID-19. Study-level information: The United States, Italy and Spain provided the acute and convalescent COVID-19 samples. T cells, B-cell-depleted T cells, or PBMCs provided the cDNA or gDNA that served as material.

Germline loops: CDR1 SEHNR, CDR2 FQNEAQ (reference sequence). The CDR3 sequence is 14 residues long. V was pared by 5 bases and J by 5 bases, with 14 bases between. In the authors' workflow: Amplified reference gene primers provided the basis for estimating nucleated cell counts. Using immunoSEQ multiplex PCR, the repertoire was profiled, and TCRdb retains in-frame clones only, with some absent. The V and J calls and the clone size are those of that table, but D and trimming were determined from the DNA. The table lists some 99,000 clones, approximately 90% of them singletons, with about 4.2% in the top ten.

This chain uses TRBV7-9 with TRBJ2-3; weak D call: TRBD2 (5 bases). Sequencing was carried out using peripheral blood. This clonotype was obtained from a man in his 70s with acute or convalescent COVID-19. CDR3 amino acids: CASSRSRGRDTQYF. The DNA for the CDR3 is TGTGCCAGCAGCCGAAGCAGAGGGAGAGATACGCAGTATTTT.